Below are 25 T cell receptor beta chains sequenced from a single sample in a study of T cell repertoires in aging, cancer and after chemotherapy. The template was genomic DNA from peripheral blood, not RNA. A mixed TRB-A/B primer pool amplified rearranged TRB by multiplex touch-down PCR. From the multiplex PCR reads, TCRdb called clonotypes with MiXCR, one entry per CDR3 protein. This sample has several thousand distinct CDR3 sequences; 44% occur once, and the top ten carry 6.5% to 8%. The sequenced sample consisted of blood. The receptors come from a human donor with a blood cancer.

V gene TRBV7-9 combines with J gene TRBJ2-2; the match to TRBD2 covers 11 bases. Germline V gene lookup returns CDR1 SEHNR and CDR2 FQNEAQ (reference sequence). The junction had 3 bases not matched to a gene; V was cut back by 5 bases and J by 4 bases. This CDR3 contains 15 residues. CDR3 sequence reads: CASSVSGRGTGELFF. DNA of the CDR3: TGTGCCAGCAGCGTTAGCGGGAGGGGCACCGGGGAGCTGTTTTTT.

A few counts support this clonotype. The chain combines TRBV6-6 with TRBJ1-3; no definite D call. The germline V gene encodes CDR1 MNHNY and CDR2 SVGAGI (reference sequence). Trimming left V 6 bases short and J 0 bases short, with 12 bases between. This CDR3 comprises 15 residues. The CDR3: CASRMDGNSGNTIYF. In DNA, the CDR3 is TGTGCCAGCAGAATGGACGGTAACTCTGGAAACACCATATATTTT.

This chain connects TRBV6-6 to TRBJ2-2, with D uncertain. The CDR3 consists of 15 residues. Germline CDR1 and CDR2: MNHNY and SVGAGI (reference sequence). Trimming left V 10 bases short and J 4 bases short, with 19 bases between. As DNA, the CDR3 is TGTGCCACCAAGTCTAATAGCCTGAGCACCGGGGAGCTGTTTTTT. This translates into CATKSNSLSTGELFF.

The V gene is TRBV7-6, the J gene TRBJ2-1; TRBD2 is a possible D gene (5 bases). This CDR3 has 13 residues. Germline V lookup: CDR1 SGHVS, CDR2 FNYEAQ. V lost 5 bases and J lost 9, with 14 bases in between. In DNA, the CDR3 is TGTGCCAGCAGCGTCAGAATGAGCGGTGAGCAGTTCTTC. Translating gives CASSVRMSGEQFF.

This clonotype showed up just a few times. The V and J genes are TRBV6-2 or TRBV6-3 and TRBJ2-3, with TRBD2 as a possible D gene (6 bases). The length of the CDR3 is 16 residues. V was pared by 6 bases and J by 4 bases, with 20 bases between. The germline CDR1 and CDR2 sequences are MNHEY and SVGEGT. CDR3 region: CASRLGLNIQADTQYF. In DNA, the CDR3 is TGTGCCAGCAGACTGGGACTTAACATACAGGCAGATACGCAGTATTTT.

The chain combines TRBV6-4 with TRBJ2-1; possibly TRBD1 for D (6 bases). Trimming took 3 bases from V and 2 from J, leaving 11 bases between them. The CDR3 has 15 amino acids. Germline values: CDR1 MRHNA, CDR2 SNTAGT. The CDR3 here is CASSEAGETYNEQFF. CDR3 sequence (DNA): TGTGCCAGCAGTGAGGCAGGGGAGACCTACAATGAGCAGTTCTTC.

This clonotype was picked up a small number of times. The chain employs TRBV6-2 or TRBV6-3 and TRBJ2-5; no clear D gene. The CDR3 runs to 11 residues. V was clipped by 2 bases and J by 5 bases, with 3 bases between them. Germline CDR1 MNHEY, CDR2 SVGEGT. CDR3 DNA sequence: TGTGCCAGCAGTTACAGGGAGACCCAGTACTTC. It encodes CASSYRETQYF.

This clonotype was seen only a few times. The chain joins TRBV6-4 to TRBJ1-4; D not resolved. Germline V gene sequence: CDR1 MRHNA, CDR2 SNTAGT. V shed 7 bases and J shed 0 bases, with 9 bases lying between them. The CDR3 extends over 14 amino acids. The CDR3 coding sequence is TGTGCCAGCAAACACACATCAACTAATGAAAAACTGTTTTTT. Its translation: CASKHTSTNEKLFF.

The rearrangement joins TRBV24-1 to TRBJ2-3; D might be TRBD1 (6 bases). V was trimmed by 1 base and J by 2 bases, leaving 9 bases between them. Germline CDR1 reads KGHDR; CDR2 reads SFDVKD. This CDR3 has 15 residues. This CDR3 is CATSDLRTATDTQYF. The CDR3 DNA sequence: TGTGCCACCAGTGATTTACGGACAGCCACAGATACGCAGTATTTT.

The CDR3 protein is CASSYAGSASTGELFF. The DNA of the CDR3 is TGTGCCAGCAGTTACGCCGGTAGCGCCTCCACCGGGGAGCTGTTTTTT. This rearrangement joins TRBV6-6 to TRBJ2-2; D is possibly TRBD2 (5 bases). CDR1 and CDR2 (germline): MNHNY, SVGAGI (reference sequence). The V gene lost 2 bases and the J gene lost 4 bases, with 14 bases spanning the gap. The CDR3 length is 16 residues.

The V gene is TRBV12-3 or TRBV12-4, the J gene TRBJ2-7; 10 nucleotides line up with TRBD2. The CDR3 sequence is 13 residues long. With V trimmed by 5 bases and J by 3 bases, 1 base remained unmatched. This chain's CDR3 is CASSRLAGYEQYF. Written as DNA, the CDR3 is TGTGCCAGCAGTCGACTAGCGGGCTACGAGCAGTACTTC.

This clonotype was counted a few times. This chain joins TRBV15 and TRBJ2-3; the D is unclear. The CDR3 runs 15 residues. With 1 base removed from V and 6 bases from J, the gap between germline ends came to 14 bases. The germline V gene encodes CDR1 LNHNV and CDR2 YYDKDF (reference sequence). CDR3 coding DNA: TGTGCCACCAGCAGAGGATTGCTTGTTGTCGATACGCAGTATTTT. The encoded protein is CATSRGLLVVDTQYF. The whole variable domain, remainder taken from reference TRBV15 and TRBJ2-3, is DAMVIQNPRYQVTQFGKPVTLSCSQTLNHNVMYWYQQKSSQAPKLLFHYYDKDFNNEADTPDNFQSRRPNTSFCFLDIRSPGLGDTAMYLCATSRGLLVVDTQYFGPGTRLTVL.

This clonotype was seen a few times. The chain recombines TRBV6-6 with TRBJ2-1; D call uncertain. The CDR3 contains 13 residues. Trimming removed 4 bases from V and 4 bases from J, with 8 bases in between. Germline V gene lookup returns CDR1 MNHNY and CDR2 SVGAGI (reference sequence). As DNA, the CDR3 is TGTGCCAGCAGTTCTGACGAGTACAATGAGCAGTTCTTC. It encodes CASSSDEYNEQFF.

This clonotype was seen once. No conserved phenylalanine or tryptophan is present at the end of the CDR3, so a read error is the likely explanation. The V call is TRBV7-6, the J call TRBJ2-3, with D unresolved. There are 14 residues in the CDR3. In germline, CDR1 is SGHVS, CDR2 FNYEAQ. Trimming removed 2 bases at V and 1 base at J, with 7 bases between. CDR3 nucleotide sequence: TGTGCCAGCAGCTTACAAGGAGGCACAGATACGCAGTATCTT. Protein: CASSLQGGTDTQYL.

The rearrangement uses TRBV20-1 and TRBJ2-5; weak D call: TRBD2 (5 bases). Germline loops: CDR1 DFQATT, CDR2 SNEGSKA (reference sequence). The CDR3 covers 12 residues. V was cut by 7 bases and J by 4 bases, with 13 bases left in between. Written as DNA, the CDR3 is TGCAGTGTAGTGGACGGGATAGAGACCCAGTACTTC. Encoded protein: CSVVDGIETQYF.

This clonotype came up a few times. CDR3 in amino acids: CASLFGTAYNQPQHF. CDR3 DNA sequence: TGTGCCAGTTTGTTCGGGACGGCGTACAATCAGCCCCAGCATTTT. The chain has TRBV6-2 or TRBV6-3 and TRBJ1-5; a possible D gene is TRBD1 (5 bases). The CDR3 has 15 residues. Germline V gives CDR1 MNHEY, CDR2 SVGEGT. Trimming removed 9 bases from V and 3 bases from J, with 18 bases in between.

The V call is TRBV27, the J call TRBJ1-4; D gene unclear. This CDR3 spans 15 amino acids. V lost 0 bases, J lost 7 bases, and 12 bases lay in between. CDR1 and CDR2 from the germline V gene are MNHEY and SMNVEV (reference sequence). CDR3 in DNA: TGTGCCAGCAGTTTATCGCAACCGGCTCGTGAAAAACTGTTTTTT. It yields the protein CASSLSQPAREKLFF.

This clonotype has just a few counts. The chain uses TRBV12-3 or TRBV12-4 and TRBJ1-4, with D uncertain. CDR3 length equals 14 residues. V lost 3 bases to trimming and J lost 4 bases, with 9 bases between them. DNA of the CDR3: TGTGCCAGCAGTTTTGGAGGGAATAATGAAAAACTGTTTTTT. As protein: CASSFGGNNEKLFF.

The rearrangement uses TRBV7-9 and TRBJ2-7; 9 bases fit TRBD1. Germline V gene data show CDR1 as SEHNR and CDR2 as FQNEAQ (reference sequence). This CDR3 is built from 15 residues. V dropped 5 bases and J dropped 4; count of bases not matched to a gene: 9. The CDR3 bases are TGTGCCAGCAGCCTGACCGGGACAGGGTCGTACGAGCAGTACTTC. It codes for CASSLTGTGSYEQYF.

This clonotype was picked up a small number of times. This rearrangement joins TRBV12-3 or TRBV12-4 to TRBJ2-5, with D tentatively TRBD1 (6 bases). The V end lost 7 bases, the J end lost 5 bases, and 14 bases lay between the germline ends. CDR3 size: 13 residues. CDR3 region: CASTPDRWETQYF. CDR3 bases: TGTGCCAGCACTCCGGACAGATGGGAGACCCAGTACTTC.

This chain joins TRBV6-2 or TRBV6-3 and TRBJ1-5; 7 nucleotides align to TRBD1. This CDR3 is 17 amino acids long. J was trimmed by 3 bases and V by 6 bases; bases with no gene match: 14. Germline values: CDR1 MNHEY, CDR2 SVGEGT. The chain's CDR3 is CASRKTGTAKLNQPQHF. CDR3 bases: TGTGCCAGCAGGAAAACCGGGACAGCAAAACTCAATCAGCCCCAGCATTTT.

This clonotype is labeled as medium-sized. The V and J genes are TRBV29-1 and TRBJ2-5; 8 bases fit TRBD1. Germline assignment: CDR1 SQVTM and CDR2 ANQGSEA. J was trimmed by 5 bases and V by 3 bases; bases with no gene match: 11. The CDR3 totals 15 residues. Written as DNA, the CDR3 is TGCAGCGTTGACAGGGGGCAAGCGTTAAGGGAGACCCAGTACTTC. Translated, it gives CSVDRGQALRETQYF.

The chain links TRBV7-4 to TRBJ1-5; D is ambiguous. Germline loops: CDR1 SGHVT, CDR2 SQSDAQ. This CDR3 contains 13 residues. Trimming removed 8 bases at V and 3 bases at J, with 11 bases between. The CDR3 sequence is CASQDRVNQPQHF. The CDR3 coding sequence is TGTGCCAGCCAGGACCGAGTCAATCAGCCCCAGCATTTT.

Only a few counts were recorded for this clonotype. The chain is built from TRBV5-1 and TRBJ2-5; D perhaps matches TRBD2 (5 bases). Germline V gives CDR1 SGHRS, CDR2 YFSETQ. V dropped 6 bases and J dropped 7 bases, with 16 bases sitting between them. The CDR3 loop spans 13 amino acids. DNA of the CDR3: TGCGCCAGCACCGGAGCGGACGCCGGGACCCAGTACTTC. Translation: CASTGADAGTQYF.

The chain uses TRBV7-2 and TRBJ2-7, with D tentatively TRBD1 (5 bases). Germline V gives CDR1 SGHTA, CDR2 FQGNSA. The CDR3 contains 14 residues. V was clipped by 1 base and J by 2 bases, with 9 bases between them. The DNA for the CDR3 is TGTGCCAGCAGCTTAGGGCAGGGTACCTACGAGCAGTACTTC. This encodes CASSLGQGTYEQYF.